This entry concerns a single T cell receptor beta chain. Its cognate antigen is unknown. V lost 0 bases to trimming and J lost 7 bases, with 10 bases between them. This CDR3 has 13 residues. The germline V gene encodes CDR1 SGHTS and CDR2 YDEGEE. The data were obtained in a study of cytomegalovirus exposure and HLA in healthy donors. Study at large: Approximately 180 million T cells yielded around 100 million unique TCR beta sequences, as an earlier analysis found. Study-level points and caveats: Later analysis found that TCR beta chains associated with HLA were more clonally expanded than other, equally common chains. Reports state that TCR beta sequences accurately predicted most subjects' HLA-A and HLA-B alleles. A missense DCLRE1C variant was associated with V- and J-gene trimming of TCR beta chains in a later analysis, and an independent cohort replicated the association.

With 60 Vbeta and 13 Jbeta primers, the PCR was carried out. Assay: immunoSEQ multiplex PCR; the TCRdb copy retains only in-frame clones and omits some. The data hold about 190,000 clones, with almost 80% observed a single time. This clonotype was obtained from a woman between 18 and 29 years old in good health and CMV-seronegative. This rearrangement joins TRBV5-8 to TRBJ1-2; TRBD1 might be the D (5 bases). Sequencing was done on a sample of PBMCs. CDR3: CASSLAGFGGYTF. CDR3 sequence (DNA): TGTGCCAGCAGCTTGGCAGGGTTTGGTGGCTACACCTTC.